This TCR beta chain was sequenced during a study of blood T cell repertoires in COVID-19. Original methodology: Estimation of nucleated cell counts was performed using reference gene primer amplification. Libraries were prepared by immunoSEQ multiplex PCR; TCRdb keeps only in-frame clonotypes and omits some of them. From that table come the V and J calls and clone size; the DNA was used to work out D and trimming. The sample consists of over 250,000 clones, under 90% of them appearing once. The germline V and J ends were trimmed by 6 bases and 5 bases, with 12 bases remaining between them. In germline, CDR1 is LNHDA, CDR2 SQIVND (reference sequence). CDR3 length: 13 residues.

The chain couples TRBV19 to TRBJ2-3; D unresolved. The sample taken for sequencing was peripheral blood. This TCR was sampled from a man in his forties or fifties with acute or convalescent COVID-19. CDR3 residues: CASRVSIGDTQYF. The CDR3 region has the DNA TGTGCCAGTAGGGTCTCCATCGGAGATACGCAGTATTTT.